Below are 28 T cell receptor beta chains sequenced from a single sample in a study of CD8 T cells in Susac syndrome. cDNA came from approximately 0.5 to 1 ug RNA primed by random hexamers. TCRdb recomputed calls from the immunoSEQ multiplex PCR reads with MiXCR, one row per CDR3 protein. The sample carries 78,000 or so distinct CDR3 sequences, about 95% recorded once. Sequenced material: CD8+ T cells from PBMCs. Receptors originate from a human donor with multiple sclerosis.

This clonotype has more than one count but fewer than ten. V is TRBV12-3 or TRBV12-4 and J is TRBJ2-1; D may be TRBD2 (6 bases). This CDR3 is built from 14 residues. V lost 1 base and J lost 5, with 9 bases in between. The CDR3 reads CASSLGRGNNEQFF. CDR3 in DNA: TGTGCCAGCAGTTTAGGGCGGGGCAACAATGAGCAGTTCTTC.

This clonotype was observed a single time. The CDR3 is CASSEALQTGGPYGYTF. CDR3 in DNA: TGTGCCAGCAGTGAAGCGCTTCAAACAGGGGGTCCATATGGCTACACCTTC. V usage is TRBV2 and J usage is TRBJ1-2; 8 bases are a match to TRBD1. This CDR3 is 17 amino acids long. Germline CDR1 reads SNHLY; CDR2 reads FYNNEI. J lost 5 bases, V lost 0 bases, and 11 bases had no gene match.

This rearrangement joins TRBV4-2 to TRBJ1-5, with no clear D. The CDR3 has 16 residues. V was clipped by 2 bases and J by 1 base, with 12 bases between them. Germline assignment: CDR1 LGHNA and CDR2 YNFKEQ. The DNA for the CDR3 is TGTGCCAGCAGCCAAACCCTCGGTGGGAGCAATCAGCCCCAGCATTTT. It encodes CASSQTLGGSNQPQHF.

V usage is TRBV7-9 and J usage is TRBJ2-1; D unclear. The V and J ends lost 0 bases and 9 bases respectively, with 12 bases between them. The CDR3 loop spans 14 amino acids. The germline CDR1 and CDR2 sequences are SEHNR and FQNEAQ (reference sequence). CDR3 loop: CASSLAESLGEQFF. DNA for the CDR3: TGTGCCAGCAGCTTAGCGGAGTCCTTAGGTGAGCAGTTCTTC. The full variable domain, in which reference TRBV7-9 and TRBJ2-1 provide the parts outside the CDR3, is DTGVSQNPRHKITKRGQNVTFRCDPISEHNRLYWYRQTLGQGPEFLTYFQNEAQLEKSRLLSDRFSAERPKGSFSTLEIQRTEQGDSAMYLCASSLAESLGEQFFGPGTRLTVL.

The chain has TRBV7-8 and TRBJ1-1; D unresolved. V was clipped by 5 bases and J by 5 bases, with 15 bases between them. The CDR3 spans 14 residues. From germline, CDR1 is SGHVS and CDR2 FQNEAQ. The CDR3 spells CASSLAVSGTEAFF. For the CDR3, the DNA is TGTGCCAGCAGCCTTGCAGTTAGCGGGACTGAAGCTTTCTTT.

The CDR3 protein is CASSFPDGFYEQYF. The CDR3, as DNA: TGTGCCAGCAGCTTCCCAGACGGATTCTACGAGCAGTACTTC. The rearrangement uses TRBV7-9 and TRBJ2-7, with D hard to call. Germline V gene sequence: CDR1 SEHNR, CDR2 FQNEAQ (reference sequence). Trimming removed 3 bases at V and 3 bases at J, with 12 bases between. There are 14 residues in the CDR3.

The V gene is TRBV9, the J gene TRBJ2-7; D possibly uses TRBD1 or TRBD2 (5 bases each). Trimming stripped 0 bases from V and 5 bases from J, with 15 bases between. CDR3 length equals 15 residues. Per germline, CDR1 SGDLS and CDR2 YYNGEE. The CDR3 DNA is TGTGCCAGCAGCGTAGGAGGGAGAGGGGATGACGAGCAGTACTTC. This translates into CASSVGGRGDDEQYF.

This clonotype was observed a single time. The chain recombines TRBV30 with TRBJ2-3; perhaps TRBD2 as D (5 bases). Germline loops: CDR1 GTSNPN, CDR2 SVGIG (reference sequence). This CDR3 has 14 amino acids. V shed 2 bases and J shed 1 base, with 10 bases lying between them. The CDR3 DNA is TGTGCCTGGAGTCCGGACTCCCGCACAGATACGCAGTATTTT. Translating it yields CAWSPDSRTDTQYF.

This chain connects TRBV20-1 to TRBJ1-2, with D tentatively TRBD1 (6 bases). The V end was cut by 0 bases, the J end by 1 base, with 12 bases between. The CDR3 loop spans 15 amino acids. Germline V gene sequence: CDR1 DFQATT, CDR2 SNEGSKA (reference sequence). CDR3 in amino acids: CSARDPDRFNYGYTF. CDR3 sequence (DNA): TGCAGTGCTAGAGATCCAGACAGGTTTAACTATGGCTACACCTTC.

As regards this clonotype: Germline is not matched at one junction end, which may reflect a read error. CDR3 protein: CASSLGTNAEAFF. Here the CDR3 DNA reads TGTGCCAGCAGCTTGGGGACGAACGCTGAAGCTTTCTTT. The chain carries TRBV5-4 and TRBJ1-1; D gene unclear. CDR1 is SGHNT, CDR2 YYREEE, per germline (reference sequence). The CDR3 covers 13 residues.

The V and J genes are TRBV2 and TRBJ2-3; weak D call: TRBD2 (6 bases). The V end was cut by 3 bases, the J end by 11 bases, with 12 bases between. CDR1 is SNHLY and CDR2 is FYNNEI in the germline V gene. The CDR3 sequence is 12 residues long. The CDR3 DNA reads TGTGCCAGCAGTGATCGGGGGAGATGGCAGTATTTT. Protein sequence: CASSDRGRWQYF.

The chain recombines TRBV12-3 or TRBV12-4 with TRBJ2-3, with TRBD2 as a possible D gene (6 bases). CDR3 size: 13 residues. V was clipped by 7 bases and J by 2 bases, with 10 bases between them. In DNA, the CDR3 is TGTGCCAGCACGACGGGAGACACAGATACGCAGTATTTT. Residues: CASTTGDTDTQYF.

The J gene is TRBJ2-7, the V gene TRBV16; D is perhaps TRBD2 (5 bases). CDR1 is KGHSY, CDR2 FQNENV, per germline. With 0 bases removed from V and 4 bases from J, the gap between germline ends came to 16 bases. The CDR3 consists of 16 residues. The DNA of the CDR3 is TGTGCCAGCAGCCAATCGCGGGTCCTCGGTCGGTACGAGCAGTACTTC. It is translated as CASSQSRVLGRYEQYF. The variable domain in full, completed from reference TRBV16 and TRBJ2-7, reads GEEVAQTPKHLVRGEGQKAKLYCAPIKGHSYVFWYQQVLKNEFKFLISFQNENVFDETGMPKERFSAKCLPNSPCSLEIQATKLEDSAVYFCASSQSRVLGRYEQYFGPGTRLTVT.

V and J are TRBV7-2 and TRBJ1-2; D not certain. Germline CDR1 is SGHTA and CDR2 is FQGNSA. The CDR3 runs to 14 residues. V lost 3 bases and J 4 bases, leaving 12 bases between the germline ends. The CDR3 DNA reads as TGTGCCAGCAGCTTCTCCCCCCGAGCCTATGGCTACACCTTC. This encodes CASSFSPRAYGYTF.

The J gene is TRBJ2-1, the V gene TRBV7-9; D tentatively reads TRBD1 or TRBD2 (5 bases each). Trimming pared 1 base from V and 4 bases from J, leaving 11 bases between. In germline, CDR1 is SEHNR, CDR2 FQNEAQ (reference sequence). This CDR3 spans 15 amino acids. Here the CDR3 reads CASSLGGDAYNEQFF. CDR3 in DNA: TGTGCCAGCAGCTTAGGAGGGGATGCTTACAATGAGCAGTTCTTC. Variable domain in full (rest from reference TRBV7-9 and TRBJ2-1): DTGVSQNPRHKITKRGQNVTFRCDPISEHNRLYWYRQTLGQGPEFLTYFQNEAQLEKSRLLSDRFSAERPKGSFSTLEIQRTEQGDSAMYLCASSLGGDAYNEQFFGPGTRLTVL.

The rearrangement joins TRBV2 to TRBJ2-7, with TRBD1 matching over 9 bases. Germline CDR1 and CDR2: SNHLY and FYNNEI. CDR3 length: 14 amino acids. The trim removed 5 bases at V and 13 bases at J, leaving 15 bases unmatched. The CDR3 loop is CASSQPGTGLSCYF. In DNA, the CDR3 is TGTGCCAGCAGTCAGCCCGGGACAGGGCTCTCTTGTTACTTC.

The V call is TRBV30, the J call TRBJ2-1, with D uncertain. Germline V gives CDR1 GTSNPN, CDR2 SVGIG (reference sequence). CDR3 length: 13 residues. V lost 0 bases and J 12 bases, leaving 15 bases between the germline ends. The CDR3 DNA is TGTGCCTGGAGTGTACGAGAAGACCTAGGGCAGTTCTTC. Translation gives CAWSVREDLGQFF.

The V gene is TRBV6-1, the J gene TRBJ2-7, with TRBD1 matching over 7 bases. V was clipped by 2 bases and J by 6 bases; unmatched bases: 10. This CDR3 is 15 amino acids long. Germline CDR1 and CDR2: MNHNS and SASEGT. CDR3 nucleotides: TGTGCCAGCAGTGAACGGGACAGTTCGCCCTCCGAGCAGTACTTC. This gives the protein CASSERDSSPSEQYF.

The rearrangement links TRBV30 to TRBJ1-1; D possibly corresponds to TRBD1 (5 bases). The CDR3 totals 15 residues. V was shortened by 4 bases and J by 5 bases, with 20 bases between the two germline ends. The V gene's germline CDR1 is GTSNPN and CDR2 SVGIG (reference sequence). CDR3 loop: CAWMGGTVGDTEAFF. DNA of the CDR3: TGTGCCTGGATGGGTGGGACGGTGGGGGATACTGAAGCTTTCTTT.

This CDR3 reads CASSRWEDRVAYGYTF. The CDR3 DNA reads TGCGCCAGCAGTCGTTGGGAGGACAGGGTGGCCTATGGCTACACCTTC. This rearrangement joins TRBV5-1 to TRBJ1-2; 8 nucleotides agree with TRBD1. The V and J ends lost 5 bases and 4 bases, in that order; junction bases with no gene match: 13. Per the germline V gene, CDR1 is SGHRS and CDR2 is YFSETQ. There are 16 residues in the CDR3.

This clonotype was observed once. The V gene is TRBV12-3 or TRBV12-4, the J gene TRBJ2-6, with D unclear. The CDR3 spans 14 residues. V lost 3 bases and J 1 base, leaving 4 bases between the germline ends. The chain's CDR3 is CASSFPSGANVLTF. The DNA for the CDR3 is TGTGCCAGCAGTTTTCCTTCTGGGGCCAACGTCCTGACTTTC.

This chain connects TRBV12-3 or TRBV12-4 to TRBJ2-7; 8 bases agree with TRBD1. V gave up 5 bases and J gave up 6 bases; unmatched junction bases: 6. The CDR3 is 13 residues long. The CDR3 loop is CASSIRGRREQYF. The CDR3 coding sequence is TGTGCCAGCAGTATCAGGGGGCGCCGCGAGCAGTACTTC.

The genes are TRBV29-1 and TRBJ1-5; D gene unclear. The germline gives CDR1 SQVTM, CDR2 ANQGSEA. V was clipped by 6 bases and J by 3 bases, with 15 bases between them. This CDR3 region has 14 residues. CDR3 amino acids: CSVRGARVNQPQHF. CDR3 coding DNA: TGCAGCGTACGGGGAGCGAGGGTCAATCAGCCCCAGCATTTT.

CDR3: CASSLGLYSNQPQHF. Here the CDR3 DNA reads TGTGCCAGCAGCTTGGGTCTTTATAGCAATCAGCCCCAGCATTTT. The V and J genes are TRBV7-3 and TRBJ1-5; D remains unclear. This CDR3 contains 15 residues. CDR1 SGHTA and CDR2 FQGTGA come from the germline V gene. V lost 3 bases and J 0 bases, leaving 9 bases between the germline ends. Complete variable domain (other parts from reference TRBV7-3 and TRBJ1-5): GAGVSQTPSNKVTEKGKYVELRCDPISGHTALYWYRQSLGQGPEFLIYFQGTGAADDSGLPNDRFFAVRPEGSVSTLKIQRTERGDSAVYLCASSLGLYSNQPQHFGDGTRLSIL.

The chain uses TRBV3-1 and TRBJ1-1, with 7 positions matching TRBD1. Trimming took 4 bases from V and 4 from J; bases not matched to a gene: 9. Germline V gene data show CDR1 as LGHDT and CDR2 as YNNKEL (reference sequence). The length of the CDR3 is 15 residues. The CDR3 spells CASSPGPQGSTEAFF. The CDR3 nucleotides read TGTGCCAGCAGCCCAGGGCCACAGGGGAGCACTGAAGCTTTCTTT.

J is TRBJ1-2 and V is TRBV7-9; tentatively, D is TRBD1 (6 bases). The CDR3 spans 15 residues. Trimming stripped 11 bases from V and 3 bases from J, with 22 bases between. Germline V gene data show CDR1 as SEHNR and CDR2 as FQNEAQ (reference sequence). CDR3 in DNA: TGTGCCGTCGACCCGAGGGACTCAGGGGACTATGGCTACACCTTC. Translating gives CAVDPRDSGDYGYTF. Full variable domain (outside the CDR3, taken from reference TRBV7-9 and TRBJ1-2): DTGVSQNPRHKITKRGQNVTFRCDPISEHNRLYWYRQTLGQGPEFLTYFQNEAQLEKSRLLSDRFSAERPKGSFSTLEIQRTEQGDSAMYLCAVDPRDSGDYGYTFGSGTRLTVV.

The chain uses TRBV6-1 and TRBJ1-1; no reliable D call. The CDR3 is 11 amino acids. Trimming took off 11 bases at V and 1 base at J, with 8 bases between the two ends. Germline assignment: CDR1 MNHNS and CDR2 SASEGT. The CDR3: CASRPNTEAFF. CDR3 bases: TGTGCCTCTCGTCCGAACACTGAAGCTTTCTTT.

The V and J genes are TRBV15 and TRBJ2-5; unclear D gene. The CDR3 loop spans 15 amino acids. Trimming removed 0 bases from V and 1 base from J, with 9 bases in between. Germline assignment: CDR1 LNHNV and CDR2 YYDKDF (reference sequence). For the CDR3, the DNA is TGTGCCACCAGCAGAGATCGGGCAGTCCAAGAGACCCAGTACTTC. Translating it yields CATSRDRAVQETQYF.